This T cell receptor beta chain stems from a study of blood T cell repertoires in COVID-19. As for the study in general: Donors in the United States, Italy and Spain gave samples during acute or convalescent COVID-19. Sample material is recorded as cDNA or gDNA derived from T cells, B-cell-depleted T cells, or PBMCs.

In the study's own analysis: Nucleated cell number was recorded as an estimate derived from reference gene primer amplification. Repertoires were generated with immunoSEQ multiplex PCR, while TCRdb's copy carries only in-frame clones and drops some. Clone size and the V and J calls come from that table; the DNA yielded D and trimming. The table shows around 250,000 clones, with roughly four fifths occurring only once. The CDR3 runs to 12 residues. CDR1 and CDR2 from the germline V gene are SEHNR and FQNEAQ (reference sequence). The V and J ends lost 8 bases and 0 bases respectively, with 5 bases between them. This clone was recorded once. Other DNA sequences in this specimen translate into the identical CDR3.

This sequence joins TRBV7-9 and TRBJ1-3, with D uncertain. The TCR originated in a man between 25 and 39 years old who had recovered from COVID-19. The sequenced material came from peripheral blood. The CDR3 loop is CASRSSGNTIYF. Here the CDR3 DNA reads TGTGCCAGCCGCAGCTCTGGAAACACCATATATTTT.